This TCR beta chain is drawn from a study of cytomegalovirus exposure and HLA in healthy donors. Primers for the PCR totalled 60 Vbeta and 13 Jbeta. TCRdb's copy holds only in-frame clones and misses some; the assay was immunoSEQ multiplex PCR. Here the sample spans 100,000 or so clones, about three quarters being singletons. The CDR3 has 16 amino acids. The V gene's germline CDR1 is MNHNS and CDR2 SASEGT. V gave up 3 bases and J gave up 6 bases, with 18 bases separating them. Regarding donors, all were healthy bone marrow donors. As regards this clone: The target antigen is unknown.

Study-wide points: At a 0.05 false discovery rate, a later analysis found 18,000 or so TCR beta sequences to be associated with HLA alleles.

The chain recombines TRBV6-1 with TRBJ1-5, with a tentative D call TRBD1 (5 bases). This sequence originates from a female donor in good health and CMV-seronegative. Source material: PBMCs. The CDR3: CASSDEGRVRGQPQHF. The DNA for the CDR3 is TGTGCCAGCAGTGACGAAGGCAGGGTGCGGGGTCAGCCCCAGCATTTT.